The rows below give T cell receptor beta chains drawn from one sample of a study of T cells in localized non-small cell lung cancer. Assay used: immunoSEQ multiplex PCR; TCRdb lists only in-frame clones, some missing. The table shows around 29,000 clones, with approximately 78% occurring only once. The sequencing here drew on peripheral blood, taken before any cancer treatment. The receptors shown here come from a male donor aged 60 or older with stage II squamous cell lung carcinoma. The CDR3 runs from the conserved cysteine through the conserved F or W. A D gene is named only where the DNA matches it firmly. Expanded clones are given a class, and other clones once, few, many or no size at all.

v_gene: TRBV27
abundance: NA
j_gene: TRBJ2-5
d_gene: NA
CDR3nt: TGTGCCAGCAGTTTATCGAGGGACGGGAGCGTCACCCAGTACTTC
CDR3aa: CASSLSRDGSVTQYF

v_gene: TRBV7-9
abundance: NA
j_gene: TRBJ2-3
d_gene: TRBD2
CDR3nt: TGTGCCAGCAGCCTCCCTTGGGAGCGGGAGAAATCAGATACGCAGTATTTT
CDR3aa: CASSLPWEREKSDTQYF

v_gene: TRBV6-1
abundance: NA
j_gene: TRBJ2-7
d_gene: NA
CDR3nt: TGTGCCAGCAGTGTGGAGGGCTCCTACGAGCAGTACTTC
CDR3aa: CASSVEGSYEQYF

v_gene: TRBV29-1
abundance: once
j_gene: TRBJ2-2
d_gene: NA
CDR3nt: TGCAGCGTGGGACTGTCGAACACCGGGGAGCTGTTTTTT
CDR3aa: CSVGLSNTGELFF

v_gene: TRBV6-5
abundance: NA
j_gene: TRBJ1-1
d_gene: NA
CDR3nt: TGTGCCAGCAGTTACTCAACGGCGATGAACACTGAAGCTTTCTTT
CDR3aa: CASSYSTAMNTEAFF

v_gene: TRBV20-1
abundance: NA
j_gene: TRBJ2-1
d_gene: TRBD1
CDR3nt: TGCAGTGCTCGGGACAGAATTGAGCAGTTCTTC
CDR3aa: CSARDRIEQFF

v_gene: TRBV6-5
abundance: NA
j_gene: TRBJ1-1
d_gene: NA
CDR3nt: TGTGCCAGCAGTTACGGGGGGGGCACTGAAGCTTTCTTT
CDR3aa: CASSYGGGTEAFF

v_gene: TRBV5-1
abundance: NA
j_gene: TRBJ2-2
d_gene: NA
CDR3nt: TGCGCCAGCAGCTTGGGGACACCGAACACCGGGGAGCTGTTTTTT
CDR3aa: CASSLGTPNTGELFF

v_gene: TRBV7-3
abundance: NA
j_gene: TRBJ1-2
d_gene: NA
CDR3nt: TGTGCCAGCAGCTTAGGCCCCCAAGCTGGCTACACCTTC
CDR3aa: CASSLGPQAGYTF

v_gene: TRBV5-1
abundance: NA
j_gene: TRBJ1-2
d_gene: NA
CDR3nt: TGCGCCAGCAGCACGGGGGGCAATGGCTACACCTTC
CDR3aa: CASSTGGNGYTF

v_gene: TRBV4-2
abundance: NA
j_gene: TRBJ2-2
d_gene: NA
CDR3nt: TGTGCCAGCAGATCCGCCGGCTCCAACACCGGGGAGCTGTTTTTT
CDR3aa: CASRSAGSNTGELFF

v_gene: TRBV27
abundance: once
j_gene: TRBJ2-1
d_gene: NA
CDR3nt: TGTGCCAGCAGTCTAAACTCAGACCCTTACAATGAGCAGTTCTTC
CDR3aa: CASSLNSDPYNEQFF

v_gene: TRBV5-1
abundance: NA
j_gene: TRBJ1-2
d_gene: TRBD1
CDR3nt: TGCGCCAGCAGCTTGGCACAGGGGGGTTCTCGTGGCTACACCTTC
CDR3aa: CASSLAQGGSRGYTF

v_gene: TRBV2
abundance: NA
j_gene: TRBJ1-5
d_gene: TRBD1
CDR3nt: TGTGCCAGCAGTGAGGACAGGGGAGGCAATCAGCCCCAGCATTTT
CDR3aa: CASSEDRGGNQPQHF

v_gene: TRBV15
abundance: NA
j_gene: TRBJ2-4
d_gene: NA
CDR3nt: TGTGCCACCAGCAGTTCTATTTCGTTTGGGTCCAAAAACATTCAGTACTTC
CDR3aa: CATSSSISFGSKNIQYF

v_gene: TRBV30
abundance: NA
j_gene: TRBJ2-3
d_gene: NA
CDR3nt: TGTGCCTGGAGCCCACCAACGGATACGCAGTATTTT
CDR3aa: CAWSPPTDTQYF

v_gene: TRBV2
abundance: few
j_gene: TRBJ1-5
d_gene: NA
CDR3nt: TGTGCCAGCAGTGAAATAGGGCCCCAGCATTTT
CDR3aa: CASSEIGPQHF

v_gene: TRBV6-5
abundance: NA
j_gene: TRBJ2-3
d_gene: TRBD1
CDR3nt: TGTGCCAGCAGGCCGGGACAGGCAGGAACAGATACGCAGTATTTT
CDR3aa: CASRPGQAGTDTQYF

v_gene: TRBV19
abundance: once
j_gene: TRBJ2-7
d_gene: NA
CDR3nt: TGTGCCAGTAGTACCAGCCCCCTGTCCTACGAGCAGTACTTC
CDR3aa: CASSTSPLSYEQYF

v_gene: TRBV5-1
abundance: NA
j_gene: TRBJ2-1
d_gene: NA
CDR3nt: TGCGCCAGCAGCTTGGACCAGAAAAACTACAATGAGCAGTTCTTC
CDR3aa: CASSLDQKNYNEQFF

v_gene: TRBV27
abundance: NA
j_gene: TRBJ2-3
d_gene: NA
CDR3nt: TGTGCCAGCAGTTGGGGGGCGCCAGATACGCAGTATTTT
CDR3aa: CASSWGAPDTQYF